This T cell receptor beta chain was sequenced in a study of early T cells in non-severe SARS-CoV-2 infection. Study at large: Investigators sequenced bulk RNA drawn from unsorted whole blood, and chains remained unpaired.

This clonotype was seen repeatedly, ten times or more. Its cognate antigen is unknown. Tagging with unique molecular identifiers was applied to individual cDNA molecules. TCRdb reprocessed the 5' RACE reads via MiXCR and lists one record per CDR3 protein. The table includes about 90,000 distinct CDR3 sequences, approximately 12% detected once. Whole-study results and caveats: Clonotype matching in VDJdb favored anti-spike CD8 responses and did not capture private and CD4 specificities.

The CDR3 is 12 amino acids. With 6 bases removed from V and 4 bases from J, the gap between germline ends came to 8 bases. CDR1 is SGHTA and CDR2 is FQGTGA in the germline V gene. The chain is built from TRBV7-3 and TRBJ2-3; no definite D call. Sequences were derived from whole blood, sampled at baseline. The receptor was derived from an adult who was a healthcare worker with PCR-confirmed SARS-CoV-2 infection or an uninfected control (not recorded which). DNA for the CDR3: TGTGCCAGCAGGTTCGCATCAGATACGCAGTATTTT. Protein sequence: CASRFASDTQYF.